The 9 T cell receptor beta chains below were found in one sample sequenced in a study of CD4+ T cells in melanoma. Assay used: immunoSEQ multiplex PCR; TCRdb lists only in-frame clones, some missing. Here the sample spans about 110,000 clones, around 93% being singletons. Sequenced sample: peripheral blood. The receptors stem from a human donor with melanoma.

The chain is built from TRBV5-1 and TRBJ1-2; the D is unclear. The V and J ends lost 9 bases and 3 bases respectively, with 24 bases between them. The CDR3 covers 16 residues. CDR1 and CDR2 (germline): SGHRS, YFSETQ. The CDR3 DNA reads TGCGCCATCCCGCGGGGTGGCGTATATTTTTACTATGGCTACACCTTC. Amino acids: CAIPRGGVYFYYGYTF.

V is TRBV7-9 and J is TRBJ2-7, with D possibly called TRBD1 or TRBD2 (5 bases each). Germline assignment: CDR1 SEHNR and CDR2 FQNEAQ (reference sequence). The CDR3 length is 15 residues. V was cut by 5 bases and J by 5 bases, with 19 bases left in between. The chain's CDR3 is CASSPAGTDDNEQYF. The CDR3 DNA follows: TGTGCCAGCAGCCCCGCCGGGACGGACGATAACGAGCAGTACTTC.

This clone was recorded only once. The CDR3 DNA is TGTGCCAGCAGCTTAGGTGGCACTTACACAGATACGCAGTATTTT. As protein: CASSLGGTYTDTQYF. The chain combines TRBV11-3 with TRBJ2-3; D call uncertain. The germline CDR1 and CDR2 sequences are SGHNT and YENEEA. CDR3 length equals 15 residues. V was cut by 1 base and J by 2 bases, with 10 bases left in between. The complete variable domain, with remaining parts taken from reference TRBV11-3 and TRBJ2-3, reads EAGVVQSPRYKIIEKKQPVAFWCNPISGHNTLYWYLQNLGQGPELLIRYENEEAVDDSQLPKDRFSAERLKGVDSTLKIQPAELGDSAVYLCASSLGGTYTDTQYFGPGTRLTVL.

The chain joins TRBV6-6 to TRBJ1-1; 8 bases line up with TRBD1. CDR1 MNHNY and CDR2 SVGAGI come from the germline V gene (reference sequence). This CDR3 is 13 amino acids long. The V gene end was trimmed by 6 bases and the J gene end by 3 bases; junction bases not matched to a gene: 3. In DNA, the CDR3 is TGTGCCAGCAGCTCGGACAGGGACACTGAAGCTTTCTTT. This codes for CASSSDRDTEAFF.

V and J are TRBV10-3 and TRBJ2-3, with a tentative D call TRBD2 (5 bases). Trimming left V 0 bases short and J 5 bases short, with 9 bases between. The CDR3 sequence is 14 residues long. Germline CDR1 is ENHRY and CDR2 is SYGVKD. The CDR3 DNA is TGTGCCATCAGTGAGTCGAGGGAGAAAGATACGCAGTATTTT. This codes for CAISESREKDTQYF.

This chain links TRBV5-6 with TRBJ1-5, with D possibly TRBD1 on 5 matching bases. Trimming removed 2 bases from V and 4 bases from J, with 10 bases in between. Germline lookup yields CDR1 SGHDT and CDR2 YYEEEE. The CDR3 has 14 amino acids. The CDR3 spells CASSFQGNNQPQHF. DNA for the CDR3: TGTGCCAGCAGCTTTCAGGGAAATAATCAGCCCCAGCATTTT.

The CDR3 reads CAWKKGLAGLSYNEQFF. The CDR3 region has the DNA TGTGCCTGGAAGAAGGGACTAGCGGGCCTATCCTACAATGAGCAGTTCTTC. The chain has TRBV30 and TRBJ2-1; TRBD2 agrees at 12 bases. This CDR3 region has 17 residues. CDR1 and CDR2 (germline): GTSNPN, SVGIG (reference sequence). Trimming cost V 4 bases and J 1 base; bases outside gene matches: 8.

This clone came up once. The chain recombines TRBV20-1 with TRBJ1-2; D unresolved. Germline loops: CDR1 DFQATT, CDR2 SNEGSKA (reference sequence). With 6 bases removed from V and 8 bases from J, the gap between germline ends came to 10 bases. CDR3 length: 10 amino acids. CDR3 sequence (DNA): TGCAGTGCCACGCCGCCAGGCTACACCTTC. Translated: CSATPPGYTF.

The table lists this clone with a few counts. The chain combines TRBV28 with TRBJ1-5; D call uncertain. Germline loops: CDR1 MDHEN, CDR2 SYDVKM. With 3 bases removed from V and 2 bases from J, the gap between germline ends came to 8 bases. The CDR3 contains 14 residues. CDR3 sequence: CASSLTWRNQPQHF. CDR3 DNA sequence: TGTGCCAGCAGTTTGACTTGGCGCAATCAGCCCCAGCATTTT.